These 2 T cell receptor beta chains originate from one sample sequenced in a study of T cells in localized non-small cell lung cancer. Measured with immunoSEQ multiplex PCR; TCRdb has only the in-frame clones, and not every one. Of fewer than 4,000 clones in the sample, approximately 31% were seen once. Sequencing was performed on normal lung tissue next to the tumor, taken before any cancer treatment. The source of these receptors is a male donor at least 60 years old with stage III lung adenocarcinoma.

The chain recombines TRBV19 with TRBJ1-2; D is undetermined. CDR1 is LNHDA and CDR2 is SQIVND in the germline V gene (reference sequence). V shed 3 bases and J shed 8 bases, with 10 bases lying between them. The CDR3 runs to 12 residues. Here the CDR3 reads CASSIGLGGYTF. The CDR3 DNA reads TGTGCCAGTAGTATCGGGCTCGGGGGCTACACCTTC.

In this sample, this clone is medium-sized. This chain joins TRBV11-3 and TRBJ1-5; D is undetermined. V was trimmed by 5 bases and J by 12 bases, leaving 23 bases between them. The CDR3 extends over 15 amino acids. The germline V gene has CDR1 SGHNT and CDR2 YENEEA. The CDR3 coding sequence is TGTGCCAGCAGCCCCGTTGCGGCCCGGGGAGCGATCCAGCATTTT. Translating gives CASSPVAARGAIQHF. The full variable domain, its missing parts supplied by reference TRBV11-3 and TRBJ1-5, is EAGVVQSPRYKIIEKKQPVAFWCNPISGHNTLYWYLQNLGQGPELLIRYENEEAVDDSQLPKDRFSAERLKGVDSTLKIQPAELGDSAVYLCASSPVAARGAIQHFGDGTRLSIL.